One and the same sample provided the 20 T cell receptor beta chains below, sequenced in a study of blood T cells in healthy people across ages. Through a sample-barcoded 5' primer and a J-beta primer mix, a second PCR was run for roughly 7 to 11 cycles. Each CDR3 protein is one row after TCRdb ran MiXCR on the 5' RACE reads. The sample lists around 800,000 distinct CDR3 sequences; roughly 50% were seen once. Specimen: blood. All receptors derive from a man at least 80 years old in good health.

The V gene is TRBV7-9, the J gene TRBJ1-4, with D tentatively TRBD1 (6 bases). Germline assignment: CDR1 SEHNR and CDR2 FQNEAQ (reference sequence). This CDR3 contains 14 residues. The V and J ends lost 6 bases and 3 bases respectively, with 11 bases between them. The CDR3 bases are TGTGCCAGCAGTCTGAGGGGGGCTAATGAAAAACTGTTTTTT. Protein product: CASSLRGANEKLFF.

This clonotype was recorded many times. The chain joins TRBV5-1 to TRBJ2-7; D is tentatively TRBD1 or TRBD2 (5 bases each). V was cut by 3 bases and J by 3 bases, with 19 bases left in between. The germline V gene has CDR1 SGHRS and CDR2 YFSETQ. The CDR3 is made up of 16 amino acids. The CDR3 DNA reads TGCGCCAGCAGCTGGGGGTTTAGCTGGAAAATCTACGAGCAGTACTTC. Translated: CASSWGFSWKIYEQYF.

About this clonotype: An end of the junction differs from the germline gene, which may be a read error. The V call is TRBV9, the J call TRBJ1-2; a weak D match, TRBD1 (6 bases). The germline V gene encodes CDR1 SGDLS and CDR2 YYNGEE. There are 15 residues in the CDR3. This CDR3 is CASSGGQLTNYGYNF. The CDR3 DNA reads as TGTGCCAGCAGCGGTGGACAGCTCACTAACTATGGCTACAACTTC.

This chain uses TRBV6-2 or TRBV6-3 with TRBJ2-3; D may be TRBD2 (5 bases). The CDR3 totals 16 residues. Germline V gene lookup returns CDR1 MNHEY and CDR2 SVGEGT. The V end was cut by 0 bases, the J end by 14 bases, with 24 bases between. The CDR3 DNA reads as TGTGCCAGCAGTTACTCTCTAGTGGGAGTACGAAGATACGCGTATTTT. Translation: CASSYSLVGVRRYAYF.

In its sample, this clonotype was seen a few times. The chain couples TRBV7-2 to TRBJ2-7, with D unclear. V lost 5 bases, J lost 2 bases, and 10 bases lay in between. This CDR3 contains 13 residues. Germline CDR1 and CDR2: SGHTA and FQGNSA. The CDR3 is CASSPPSPYEQYF. Written as DNA, the CDR3 is TGTGCCAGCAGCCCGCCCTCTCCCTACGAGCAGTACTTC.

The chain recombines TRBV10-3 with TRBJ1-2; TRBD1 aligns across 8 bases. The V gene end was trimmed by 10 bases and the J gene end by 4 bases; junction bases not matched to a gene: 11. The CDR3 has 14 residues. Germline V gives CDR1 ENHRY, CDR2 SYGVKD. The CDR3 coding sequence is TGTGCCACCAAGGGACAGGTTCGGGGCTATGGCTACACCTTC. It translates to CATKGQVRGYGYTF.

This clonotype occurred a few times. The chain uses TRBV7-2 and TRBJ2-7, with 8 bases identical to TRBD2. V lost 5 bases and J lost 3; bases outside the gene matches: 9. Germline V gives CDR1 SGHTA, CDR2 FQGNSA. The CDR3 is 15 amino acids. The CDR3 bases are TGTGCCAGCAGCCAGACGGGAGCGGGAGACTACGAGCAGTACTTC. Translation gives CASSQTGAGDYEQYF.

The chain combines TRBV28 with TRBJ2-1, with 10 bases matching TRBD1. The length of the CDR3 is 14 residues. The trim removed 4 bases at V and 8 bases at J, leaving 5 bases unmatched. Germline V gene data show CDR1 as MDHEN and CDR2 as SYDVKM. CDR3 protein: CASSSRQGAYEQFF. The CDR3 nucleotides are TGTGCCAGCAGTTCCCGACAGGGGGCGTATGAGCAGTTCTTC.

This chain uses TRBV10-3 with TRBJ2-3; weak D call: TRBD1 (5 bases). With the DNA end fitting TRBJ1-5 better, the J assignment may be wrong. Germline assignment: CDR1 ENHRY and CDR2 SYGVKD. CDR3 length: 13 residues. This chain's CDR3 is CAISDRDSYTQHF. For the CDR3, the DNA is TGTGCCATCAGTGATAGGGACTCTTATACGCAGCATTTT.

With regard to this clonotype: Its ends do not fully match the called genes, so a read error is possible. The rearrangement joins TRBV24-1 to TRBJ1-2; no clear D gene. CDR1 KGHDR and CDR2 SFDVKD come from the germline V gene. The CDR3 has 14 residues. CDR3 DNA: TGTGTCACCAGTGATTTGAAGACTAACTATGGCTACACCTTC. Protein product: CVTSDLKTNYGYTF.

This clonotype was seen more than once but under ten times. The chain is built from TRBV20-1 and TRBJ1-1; D gene ambiguous. V was cut by 6 bases and J by 11 bases, with 25 bases left in between. CDR1 is DFQATT and CDR2 is SNEGSKA in the germline V gene (reference sequence). The CDR3 is 14 amino acids. CDR3 sequence reads: CSAPLDSARGYAFF. CDR3 nucleotides: TGCAGTGCCCCCCTCGACTCGGCCCGAGGTTACGCTTTCTTT.

The chain employs TRBV28 and TRBJ1-4; TRBD1 might be the D (6 bases). The V end lost 6 bases, the J end lost 11 bases, and 13 bases lay between the germline ends. The CDR3 length is 12 residues. Germline V gene lookup returns CDR1 MDHEN and CDR2 SYDVKM. The CDR3 DNA reads TGTGCCAGCAGGGGGTACAGGGAGAAACTGTTTTTT. This sequence encodes CASRGYREKLFF.

This chain connects TRBV4-2 to TRBJ2-7; TRBD1 matches at 10 bases. The CDR3 loop spans 15 amino acids. Germline assignment: CDR1 LGHNA and CDR2 YNFKEQ. The trim removed 4 bases at V and 3 bases at J, leaving 6 bases unmatched. This CDR3 is CASSRGTGVFYEQYF. DNA of the CDR3: TGTGCCAGCAGCCGTGGGACAGGGGTGTTCTACGAGCAGTACTTC.

The chain uses TRBV7-9 and TRBJ1-6; perhaps TRBD1 as D (6 bases). Germline V gene data show CDR1 as SEHNR and CDR2 as FQNEAQ (reference sequence). The CDR3 has 16 residues. Between the trimmed V and J ends, which lost 2 bases and 7 bases, there was a span of 15 bases. This CDR3 reads CASSLRSSQGNSPLHF. The CDR3 region has the DNA TGTGCCAGCAGCTTAAGGTCCAGTCAGGGGAATTCACCCCTCCACTTT.

The V and J genes are TRBV12-5 and TRBJ1-5, with 10 bases aligning to TRBD1. Germline loops: CDR1 LGHNT, CDR2 FRNRAP. The CDR3 is made up of 23 amino acids. V was clipped by 7 bases and J by 5 bases; unmatched bases: 32. CDR3 in DNA: TGTGCTAGTGATTCGCCAATGCGTTTCGGACAGGGGGAACTTGTTAATGCATATCAGCCCCAGCATTTT. Translated, it gives CASDSPMRFGQGELVNAYQPQHF.

This clonotype has more than one count but fewer than ten. The V and J genes are TRBV7-2 and TRBJ2-2; D may correspond to TRBD1 or TRBD2 (5 bases each). The ends were cut back, 2 bases at V and 4 bases at J, with 11 bases in the middle. Germline V gives CDR1 SGHTA, CDR2 FQGNSA. The CDR3 is made up of 15 amino acids. CDR3 bases: TGTGCCAGCAGCTTATTGGGGGAGTCCACCGGGGAGCTGTTTTTT. Protein product: CASSLLGESTGELFF.

The chain recombines TRBV21-1 with TRBJ1-5; TRBD1, as called in the table, went unchecked against the DNA. TRBV21-1 is a pseudogene locus. The CDR3 is 18 amino acids. Here the CDR3 DNA reads TGTGCCATTTTTAACCGGGACGTCGAGACTTATAGCAATCAGCCCCAGCATTTT. This gives the protein CAIFNRDVETYSNQPQHF.

This clonotype was observed a few times. The rearrangement links TRBV4-2 to TRBJ1-1; the D gene is possibly TRBD1 (5 bases). V was pared by 0 bases and J by 1 base, with 9 bases between. Germline assignment: CDR1 LGHNA and CDR2 YNFKEQ. The CDR3 runs 15 residues. The CDR3 DNA sequence: TGTGCCAGCAGCCAAGAGACAACAGGGAACACTGAAGCTTTCTTT. Translation: CASSQETTGNTEAFF.

This clonotype appeared a single time. The chain combines TRBV20-1 with TRBJ2-7; 9 nucleotides agree with TRBD1. V lost 1 base to trimming and J lost 2 bases; unmatched junction nucleotides: 9. Germline V CDR1 and CDR2: DFQATT, SNEGSKA (reference sequence). This CDR3 spans 16 amino acids. CDR3 protein: CSARGSGTGTTYEQYF. The CDR3, as DNA: TGCAGTGCTAGAGGGTCCGGGACAGGGACAACCTACGAGCAGTACTTC.

V usage is TRBV20-1 and J usage is TRBJ2-1; TRBD2 matches 9 bases. Trimming took 3 bases from V and 4 from J; bases not matched to a gene: 7. The CDR3 loop spans 15 amino acids. Germline CDR1 and CDR2: DFQATT and SNEGSKA (reference sequence). DNA for the CDR3: TGCAGTGCTAGCAGGTTAGCGGGAGATTACAATGAGCAGTTCTTC. Its translation: CSASRLAGDYNEQFF.